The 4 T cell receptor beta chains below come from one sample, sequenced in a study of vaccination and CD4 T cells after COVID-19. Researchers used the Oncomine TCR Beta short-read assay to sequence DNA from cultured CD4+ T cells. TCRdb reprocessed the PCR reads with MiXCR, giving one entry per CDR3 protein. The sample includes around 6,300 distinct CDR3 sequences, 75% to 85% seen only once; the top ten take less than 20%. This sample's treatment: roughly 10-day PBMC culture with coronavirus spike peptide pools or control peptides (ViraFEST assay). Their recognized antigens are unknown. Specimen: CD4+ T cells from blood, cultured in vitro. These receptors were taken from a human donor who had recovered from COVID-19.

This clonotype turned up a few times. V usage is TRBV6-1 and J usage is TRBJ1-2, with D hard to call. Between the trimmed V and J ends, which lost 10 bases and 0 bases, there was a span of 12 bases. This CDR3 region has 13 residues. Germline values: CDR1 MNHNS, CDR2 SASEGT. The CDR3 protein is CATAVTPNYGYTF. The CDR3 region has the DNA TGTGCCACCGCGGTCACCCCTAACTATGGCTACACCTTC.

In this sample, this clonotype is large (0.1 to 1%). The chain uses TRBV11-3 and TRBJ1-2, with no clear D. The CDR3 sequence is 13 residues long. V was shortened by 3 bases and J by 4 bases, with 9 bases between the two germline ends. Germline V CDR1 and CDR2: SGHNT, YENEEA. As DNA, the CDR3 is TGTGCCAGCAGCTTCGACAATACCTATGGCTACACCTTC. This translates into CASSFDNTYGYTF.

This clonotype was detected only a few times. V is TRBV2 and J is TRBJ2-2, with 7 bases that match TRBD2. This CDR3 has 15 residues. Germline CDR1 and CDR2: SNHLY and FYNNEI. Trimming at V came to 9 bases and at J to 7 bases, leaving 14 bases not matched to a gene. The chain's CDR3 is CASHRTRGNGGELFF. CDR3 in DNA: TGTGCCAGTCATAGGACTAGAGGGAACGGCGGGGAGCTGTTTTTT.

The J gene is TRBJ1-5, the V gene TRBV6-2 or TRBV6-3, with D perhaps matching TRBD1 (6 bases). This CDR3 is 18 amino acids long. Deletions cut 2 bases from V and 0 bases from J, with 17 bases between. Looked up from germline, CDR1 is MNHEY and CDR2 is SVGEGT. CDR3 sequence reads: CASSYGGPWEYSNQPQHF. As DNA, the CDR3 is TGTGCCAGCAGTTACGGGGGCCCATGGGAGTATAGCAATCAGCCCCAGCATTTT.